A single sample is the source of the 18 T cell receptor beta chains below, sequenced in a study of siplizumab effects on memory and regulatory T cells (dated by TCRdb to the late 2010s). Library preparation used the immunoSEQ multiplex PCR assay. TCRdb took over this immuneACCESS table, retaining in-frame rearrangements with V and J assigned. Such tables are incomplete; in checked studies, under half of the missing clones stem from an unresolved V gene, and the remainder is unexplained. This sample gives tens of thousands of clones in total; about 90% of them show up just once. The ten top clones hold less than 0.35% of the sample. Sequencing was carried out using naive CD8+ T cells sorted from blood. The cell subset or site label, read with the paper, signifies: unstimulated naive T cells. The origin of the receptors is a human donor in good health.

The rearrangement joins TRBV6-1 to TRBJ2-7, with D uncertain. V was trimmed by 6 bases and J by 0 bases, leaving 15 bases between them. Looked up from germline, CDR1 is MNHNS and CDR2 is SASEGT. CDR3 length equals 15 residues. The CDR3 bases are TGTGCCAGCAGCCCGGCAACCTTAACCTCCTACGAGCAGTACTTC. It yields the protein CASSPATLTSYEQYF.

The chain links TRBV5-6 to TRBJ1-2; 7 bases align to TRBD1. This CDR3 spans 16 amino acids. The germline CDR1 and CDR2 sequences are SGHDT and YYEEEE. V lost 3 bases and J lost 2; bases outside the gene matches: 10. The DNA for the CDR3 is TGTGCCAGCAGCTGGAAGCAGGGACAGCGGAACTATGGCTACACCTTC. Translation: CASSWKQGQRNYGYTF.

The chain recombines TRBV27 with TRBJ2-3; 8 bases align to TRBD2. Trimming took 6 bases from V and 2 from J; bases not matched to a gene: 7. Germline V gene sequence: CDR1 MNHEY, CDR2 SMNVEV (reference sequence). The CDR3 totals 15 residues. CDR3 nucleotides: TGTGCCAGCAGAATCCAGCGGGGGATCACAGATACGCAGTATTTT. The encoded protein is CASRIQRGITDTQYF.

The chain uses TRBV29-1 and TRBJ1-4; tentatively, D is TRBD1 (5 bases). CDR3 length: 13 amino acids. Germline V lookup: CDR1 SQVTM, CDR2 ANQGSEA. Trimming took 4 bases from V and 6 from J, leaving 12 bases between them. The CDR3: CSVVGGGDEKLFF. In nucleotides, the CDR3 is TGCAGCGTTGTTGGGGGGGGAGATGAAAAACTGTTTTTT.

The chain is built from TRBV6-1 and TRBJ2-1; unclear D gene. The CDR3 loop spans 11 amino acids. Germline loops: CDR1 MNHNS, CDR2 SASEGT. Trimming stripped 4 bases from V and 12 bases from J, with 10 bases between. CDR3 in amino acids: CASSVQKGQFF. In DNA form, the CDR3 reads TGTGCCAGCAGTGTGCAAAAAGGGCAGTTCTTC.

In its sample, this clone was seen once. The chain couples TRBV5-1 to TRBJ1-1, with TRBD1 identical over 7 bases. CDR1 is SGHRS and CDR2 is YFSETQ in the germline V gene. Trimming cost V 2 bases and J 6 bases; bases outside gene matches: 10. The CDR3 consists of 15 residues. The chain's CDR3 is CASSLGTGVYPEAFF. The CDR3 DNA sequence: TGCGCCAGCAGCTTAGGAACAGGGGTGTACCCTGAAGCTTTCTTT.

The chain has TRBV2 and TRBJ2-1, with TRBD1 as a possible D gene (5 bases). The CDR3 sequence is 13 residues long. Germline V gives CDR1 SNHLY, CDR2 FYNNEI. Trimming left V 5 bases short and J 2 bases short, with 7 bases between. The CDR3 region is CASSQTAYNEQFF. Here the CDR3 DNA reads TGTGCCAGCAGTCAGACAGCCTACAATGAGCAGTTCTTC. Filled out from reference TRBV2 and TRBJ2-1, the complete variable domain reads EPEVTQTPSHQVTQMGQEVILRCVPISNHLYFYWYRQILGQKVEFLVSFYNNEISEKSEIFDDQFSVERPDGSNFTLKIRSTKLEDSAMYFCASSQTAYNEQFFGPGTRLTVL.

The chain has TRBV19 and TRBJ2-1, with 11 bases identical to TRBD2. Trimming removed 4 bases from V and 4 bases from J; junction bases left unmatched: 3. The CDR3 is made up of 15 amino acids. From germline, CDR1 is LNHDA and CDR2 SQIVND (reference sequence). In nucleotides, the CDR3 is TGTGCCAGTAGTACCGGGACTAGCGGATACAATGAGCAGTTCTTC. It codes for CASSTGTSGYNEQFF.

This clone was detected once. The chain employs TRBV9 and TRBJ2-2; TRBD2 matches 8 bases. Germline V CDR1 and CDR2: SGDLS, YYNGEE. The CDR3 contains 14 residues. The J segment lost 6 bases and the V segment lost 3 bases, leaving 4 bases of the junction unmatched. CDR3 coding DNA: TGTGCCAGCAGCGCGGGAGGGGTGGCCGGGGAGCTGTTTTTT. Protein sequence: CASSAGGVAGELFF.

The CDR3 nucleotides are TGTGCCATCAGTGAGGTTGGGACAGGCTACGAGCAGTACTTC. Its protein is CAISEVGTGYEQYF. The chain joins TRBV10-3 to TRBJ2-7, with 8 bases that match TRBD1. The germline gives CDR1 ENHRY, CDR2 SYGVKD. The V gene end was trimmed by 2 bases and the J gene end by 3 bases; junction bases not matched to a gene: 3. The CDR3 spans 14 residues.

The rearrangement joins TRBV29-1 to TRBJ2-7; TRBD1 might be the D (5 bases). Germline CDR1 reads SQVTM; CDR2 reads ANQGSEA. The CDR3 covers 14 residues. The V end was cut by 7 bases, the J end by 0 bases, with 16 bases between. CDR3 in amino acids: CSGIDSTNSYEQYF. CDR3 coding DNA: TGCAGCGGGATAGACAGTACCAACTCCTACGAGCAGTACTTC.

This clone was recorded only once. The rearrangement links TRBV15 to TRBJ2-7; no firm D call. Per the germline V gene, CDR1 is LNHNV and CDR2 is YYDKDF (reference sequence). V lost 5 bases and J 6 bases, leaving 8 bases between the germline ends. This CDR3 contains 11 residues. This chain's CDR3 is CATSLGREQYF. In nucleotides, the CDR3 is TGTGCCACCAGCTTAGGGCGCGAGCAGTACTTC. Looking up the rest from reference TRBV15 and TRBJ2-7 gives the full variable domain: DAMVIQNPRYQVTQFGKPVTLSCSQTLNHNVMYWYQQKSSQAPKLLFHYYDKDFNNEADTPDNFQSRRPNTSFCFLDIRSPGLGDTAMYLCATSLGREQYFGPGTRLTVT.

The J gene is TRBJ2-7, the V gene TRBV7-9; D is unresolved. V was cut by 5 bases and J by 5 bases, with 7 bases left in between. Germline CDR1 SEHNR, CDR2 FQNEAQ (reference sequence). The CDR3 extends over 11 amino acids. This CDR3 reads CASSPDHEQYF. The DNA of the CDR3 is TGTGCCAGCAGCCCAGACCACGAGCAGTACTTC.

This chain uses TRBV7-9 with TRBJ2-7, with D perhaps TRBD1 (6 bases). The CDR3 has 13 amino acids. The V and J ends lost 4 bases and 7 bases respectively, with 14 bases between them. Germline V gene sequence: CDR1 SEHNR, CDR2 FQNEAQ (reference sequence). Written as DNA, the CDR3 is TGTGCCAGCAGCTCAGGGGTTCGGGAAGAGCAGTACTTC. This gives the protein CASSSGVREEQYF. The full variable domain, with the rest looked up from reference TRBV7-9 and TRBJ2-7, is DTGVSQNPRHKITKRGQNVTFRCDPISEHNRLYWYRQTLGQGPEFLTYFQNEAQLEKSRLLSDRFSAERPKGSFSTLEIQRTEQGDSAMYLCASSSGVREEQYFGPGTRLTVT.

The rearrangement uses TRBV13 and TRBJ2-5; no clear D. CDR3 size: 14 residues. Germline V gives CDR1 PRHDT, CDR2 FYEKMQ (reference sequence). V was trimmed by 3 bases and J by 1 base, leaving 9 bases between them. The CDR3 protein is CASSLGTLQETQYF. The CDR3 region has the DNA TGTGCCAGCAGCTTGGGTACTCTCCAAGAGACCCAGTACTTC.

The chain carries TRBV6-5 and TRBJ1-3; D call uncertain. The V end was cut by 8 bases, the J end by 0 bases, with 11 bases between. This CDR3 contains 14 residues. Germline CDR1 reads MNHEY; CDR2 reads SVGAGI. The CDR3 nucleotides are TGTGCCAGCCTAGGCAGCCTCTCTGGAAACACCATATATTTT. The encoded protein is CASLGSLSGNTIYF.

With respect to this clone: Its ends do not fully match the called genes, so a read error is possible. This chain uses TRBV9 with TRBJ1-2; D not resolved. Germline CDR1 reads SGDLS; CDR2 reads YYNGEE. The length of the CDR3 is 11 residues. The CDR3 DNA reads as TGTGCCAGCAGCGTTCGGGTCTCTTATCGCTTC. Translation gives CASSVRVSYRF.

The J gene is TRBJ2-7, the V gene TRBV6-1; 7 nucleotides match TRBD1. The CDR3 extends over 14 amino acids. J was trimmed by 3 bases and V by 7 bases; bases with no gene match: 9. Germline CDR1 is MNHNS and CDR2 is SASEGT. CDR3 residues: CASTTGQINYEQYF. For the CDR3, the DNA is TGTGCCAGCACCACGGGACAGATAAACTACGAGCAGTACTTC.